The source of this T cell receptor beta chain is a study of spatial heterogeneity in lung cancer. Overall study results and limits: The number of expanded tumor alpha and beta chains correlated with mutation number.

TCRdb analysed the 5' RACE reads with MiXCR anew, one entry per CDR3 protein. The sample consists of 9,500 to 12,000 distinct CDR3 sequences, under 9.5% of them appearing once. A note on this clonotype: Its antigen is not known. This beta chain represents an off-target read in a library built for alpha chains; its size is of limited meaning.

The CDR3 loop spans 13 amino acids. Germline loops: CDR1 GTSNPN, CDR2 SVGIG (reference sequence). V lost 6 bases and J lost 0, with 11 bases in between. Time point here: sample taken at primary tumor resection. The authors sequenced whole RNA from tumor, nontumor lung or frozen PBMC without sorting. The rearrangement links TRBV30 to TRBJ1-1, with D possibly being TRBD1 (5 bases). The specimen was lung tumor tissue, collected at surgery. The receptor's source is a female donor with early-stage non-small cell lung cancer. The CDR3 spells CACSRGMNTEAFF. The CDR3 nucleotides read TGTGCCTGCTCAAGGGGCATGAACACTGAAGCTTTCTTT.